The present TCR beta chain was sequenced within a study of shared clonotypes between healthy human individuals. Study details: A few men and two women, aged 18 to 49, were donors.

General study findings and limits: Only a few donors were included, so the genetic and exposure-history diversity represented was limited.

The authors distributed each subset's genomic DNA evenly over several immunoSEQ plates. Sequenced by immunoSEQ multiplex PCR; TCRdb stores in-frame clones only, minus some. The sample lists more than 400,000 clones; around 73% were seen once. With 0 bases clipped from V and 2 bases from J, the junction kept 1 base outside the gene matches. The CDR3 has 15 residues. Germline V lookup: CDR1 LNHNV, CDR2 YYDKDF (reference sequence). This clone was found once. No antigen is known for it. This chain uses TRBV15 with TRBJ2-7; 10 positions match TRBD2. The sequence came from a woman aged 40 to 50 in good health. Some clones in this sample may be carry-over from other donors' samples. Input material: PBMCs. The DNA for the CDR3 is TGTGCCACCAGCAGAGATACTAGCGGGGCCTACGAGCAGTACTTC. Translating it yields CATSRDTSGAYEQYF.